The clone carrying this TCR beta chain has just a few counts. Its antigen is unknown. This entry comes from a study of blood T cells in healthy people across ages. The study's findings and limits: Diversity was higher, and naive CD4+ cells more numerous, in long-lived donors than in aged donors.

PCR was performed a second time for about 7 to 12 cycles using a sample-barcoded 5' primer and a J-beta primer mix. Every sample returned 2.5 million or more CDR3-containing paired-end reads. TCRdb reprocessed the 5' RACE reads with MiXCR, giving one entry per CDR3 protein. Among more than 650,000 distinct CDR3 sequences listed, around a fifth were seen once. V was pared by 1 base and J by 7 bases, with 10 bases between. CDR3 length: 14 amino acids. Germline V gene lookup returns CDR1 MGHDK and CDR2 SYGVNS. The specimen sequenced was blood. V usage is TRBV25-1 and J usage is TRBJ1-4; no definite D call. This sequence originates from a man between 70 and 80 years old in good health. CDR3 nucleotides: TGTGCCAGCAGTGAATCGGTGGTAACTGAAAAACTGTTTTTT. Protein: CASSESVVTEKLFF.